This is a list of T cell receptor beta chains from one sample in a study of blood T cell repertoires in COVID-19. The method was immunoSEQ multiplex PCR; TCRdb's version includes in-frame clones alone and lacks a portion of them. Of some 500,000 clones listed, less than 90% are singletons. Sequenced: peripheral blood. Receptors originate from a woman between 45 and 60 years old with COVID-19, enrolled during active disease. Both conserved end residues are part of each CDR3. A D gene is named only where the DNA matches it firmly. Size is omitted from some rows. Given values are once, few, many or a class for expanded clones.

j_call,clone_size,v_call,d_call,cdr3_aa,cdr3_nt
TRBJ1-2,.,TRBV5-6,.,CASSFPGGIDGYTF,TGTGCCAGCAGCTTCCCGGGGGGCATAGATGGCTACACCTTC
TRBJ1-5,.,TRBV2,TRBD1,CASSLQGEGQPQHF,TGTGCCAGCAGTCTACAGGGGGAGGGTCAGCCCCAGCATTTT
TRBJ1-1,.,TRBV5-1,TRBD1,CASSQGGSRTEAFF,TGCGCCAGCAGCCAGGGGGGTTCTCGCACTGAAGCTTTCTTT
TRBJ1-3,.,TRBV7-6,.,CASSLSDSLSGNTIYF,TGTGCCAGCAGCTTATCCGACAGCCTTTCTGGAAACACCATATATTTT
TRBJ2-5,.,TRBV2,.,CASSEWIATESGETQYF,TGTGCCAGCAGTGAGTGGATAGCGACCGAAAGCGGGGAGACCCAGTACTTC
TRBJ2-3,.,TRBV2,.,CASKPGTPGADTQYF,TGTGCCAGCAAACCGGGAACACCCGGAGCGGATACGCAGTATTTT
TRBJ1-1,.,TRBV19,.,CASSINSLPGPNTEAFF,TGTGCCAGTAGTATCAACTCCCTTCCAGGGCCGAACACTGAAGCTTTCTTT
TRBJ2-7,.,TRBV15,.,CATARGQHYEQYF,TGTGCCACAGCAAGGGGACAACACTACGAGCAGTACTTC
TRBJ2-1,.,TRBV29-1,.,CSVESQGLSSYNEQFF,TGCAGCGTTGAGTCCCAGGGCTTGAGCTCCTACAATGAGCAGTTCTTC
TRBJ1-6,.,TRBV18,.,CASSPPAGVGNSPLHF,TGTGCCAGCTCACCACCTGCAGGGGTTGGTAATTCACCCCTCCACTTT
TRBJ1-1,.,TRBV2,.,CASRAGTIIGNTEAFF,TGTGCCAGCAGAGCCGGGACAATCATCGGGAACACTGAAGCTTTCTTT
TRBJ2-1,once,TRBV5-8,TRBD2,CASSLGTSGGANEQFF,TGTGCCAGCAGCTTGGGGACTAGCGGGGGGGCTAATGAGCAGTTCTTC
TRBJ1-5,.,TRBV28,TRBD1,CASTSGTGGFSQPQHF,TGTGCCAGCACCTCCGGGACAGGGGGATTTAGTCAGCCCCAGCATTTT
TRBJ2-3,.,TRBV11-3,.,CASSFEVSDTQYF,TGTGCCAGCAGCTTCGAGGTCTCGGATACGCAGTATTTT
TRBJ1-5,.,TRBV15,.,CATSRDADQPQHF,TGTGCCACCAGCAGAGATGCGGATCAGCCCCAGCATTTT
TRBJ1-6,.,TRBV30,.,CAVRATYNSPLHF,TGTGCTGTGCGGGCCACTTATAATTCACCCCTCCACTTT
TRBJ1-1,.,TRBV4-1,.,CASRALGRARITEAFF,TGCGCCAGCAGGGCGTTGGGGAGGGCTCGGATCACTGAAGCTTTCTTT
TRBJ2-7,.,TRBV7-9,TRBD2,CASTLPNSGGEQYF,TGTGCCAGCACCCTACCCAACTCGGGGGGTGAGCAGTACTTC
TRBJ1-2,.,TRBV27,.,CASSLSRGGMTDYGYTF,TGTGCCAGCAGTTTATCTCGGGGGGGTATGACGGACTATGGCTACACCTTC
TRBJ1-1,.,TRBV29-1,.,CSVAGVNTEAFF,TGCAGCGTTGCCGGGGTTAACACTGAAGCTTTCTTT
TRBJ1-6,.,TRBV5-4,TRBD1,CASSTERQGNSPLHF,TGTGCCAGCAGCACCGAAAGACAGGGAAATTCACCCCTCCACTTT
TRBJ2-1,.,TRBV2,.,CASTRGLLEQFF,TGTGCCAGCACCCGCGGGCTCCTAGAGCAGTTCTTC
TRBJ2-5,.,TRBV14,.,CASSWRGYQETQYF,TGTGCCAGCAGCTGGCGGGGTTACCAAGAGACCCAGTACTTC
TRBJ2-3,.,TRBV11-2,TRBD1,CASSPTGVPDTQYF,TGTGCCAGCAGTCCGACAGGGGTCCCAGATACGCAGTATTTT
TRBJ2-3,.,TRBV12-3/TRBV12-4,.,CASGRDMADTQYF,TGTGCCAGCGGCAGGGATATGGCAGATACGCAGTATTTT
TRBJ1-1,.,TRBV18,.,CASSPSGGARTEAFF,TGTGCCAGCTCACCAAGCGGGGGCGCGAGAACTGAAGCTTTCTTT
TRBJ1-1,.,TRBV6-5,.,CASLVGAEAFF,TGTGCCAGCCTCGTAGGGGCTGAAGCTTTCTTT
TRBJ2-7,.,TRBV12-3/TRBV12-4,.,CASSLTLEVQYF,TGTGCCAGCAGTTTAACCTTAGAAGTGCAGTACTTC
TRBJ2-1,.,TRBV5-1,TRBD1,CASRRGQGEGNEQFF,TGCGCCAGCAGGAGAGGCCAGGGGGAAGGGAATGAGCAGTTCTTC
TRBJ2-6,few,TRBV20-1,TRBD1,CSASIRGSGANVLTF,TGCAGTGCTAGTATCAGGGGGTCTGGGGCCAACGTCCTGACTTTC
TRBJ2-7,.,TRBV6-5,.,CASRLSSYEQYF,TGTGCCAGCAGACTTAGCTCCTACGAGCAGTACTTC
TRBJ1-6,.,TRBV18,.,CASSPRDSPLHF,TGTGCCAGCTCACCGAGGGATTCACCCCTCCACTTT
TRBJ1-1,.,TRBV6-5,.,CASRPSGGNTEAFF,TGTGCCAGCAGACCCTCCGGCGGAAACACTGAAGCTTTCTTT
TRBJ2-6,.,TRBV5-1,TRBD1,CASSLDRGLSGANVLTF,TGCGCCAGCAGCTTGGACAGGGGGCTCTCTGGGGCCAACGTCCTGACTTTC
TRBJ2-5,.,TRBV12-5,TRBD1,CASAPKQAGGWETQYF,TGTGCTAGTGCCCCCAAACAGGCAGGGGGCTGGGAGACCCAGTACTTC